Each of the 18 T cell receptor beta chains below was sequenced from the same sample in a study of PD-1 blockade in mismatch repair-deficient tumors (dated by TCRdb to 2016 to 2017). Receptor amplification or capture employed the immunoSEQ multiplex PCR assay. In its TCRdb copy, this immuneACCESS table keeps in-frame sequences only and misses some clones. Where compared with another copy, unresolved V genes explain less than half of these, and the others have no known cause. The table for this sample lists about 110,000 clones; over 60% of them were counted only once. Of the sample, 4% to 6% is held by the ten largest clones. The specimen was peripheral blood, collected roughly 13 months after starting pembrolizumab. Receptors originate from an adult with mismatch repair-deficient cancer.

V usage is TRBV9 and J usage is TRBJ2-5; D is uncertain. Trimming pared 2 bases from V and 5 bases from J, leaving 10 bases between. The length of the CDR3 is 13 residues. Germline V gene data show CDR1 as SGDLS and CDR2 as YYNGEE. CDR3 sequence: CASSVQWMETQYF. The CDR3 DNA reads TGTGCCAGCAGCGTCCAGTGGATGGAGACCCAGTACTTC. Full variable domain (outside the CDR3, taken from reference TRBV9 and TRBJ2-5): DSGVTQTPKHLITATGQRVTLRCSPRSGDLSVYWYQQSLDQGLQFLIQYYNGEERAKGNILERFSAQQFPDLHSELNLSSLELGDSALYFCASSVQWMETQYFGPGTRLLVL.

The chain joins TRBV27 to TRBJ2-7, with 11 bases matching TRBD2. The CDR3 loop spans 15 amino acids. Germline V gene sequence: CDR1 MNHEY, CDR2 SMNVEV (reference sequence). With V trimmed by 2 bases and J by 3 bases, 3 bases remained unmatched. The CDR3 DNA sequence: TGTGCCAGCAGTTTAGGACTAGCGGGCCGCTACGAGCAGTACTTC. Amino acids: CASSLGLAGRYEQYF.

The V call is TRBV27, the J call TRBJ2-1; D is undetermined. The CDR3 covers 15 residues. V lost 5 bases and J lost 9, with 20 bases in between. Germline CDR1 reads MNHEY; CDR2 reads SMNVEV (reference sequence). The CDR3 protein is CASSPTALPGGEQFF. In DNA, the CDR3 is TGTGCCAGCAGTCCCACCGCCCTCCCTGGCGGTGAGCAGTTCTTC.

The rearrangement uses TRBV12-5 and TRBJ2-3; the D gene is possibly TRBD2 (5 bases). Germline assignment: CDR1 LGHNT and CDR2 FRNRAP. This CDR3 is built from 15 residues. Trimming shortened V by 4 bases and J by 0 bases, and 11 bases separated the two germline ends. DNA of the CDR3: TGTGCTAGTGGTTCTCGCCCGGGAAGCACAGATACGCAGTATTTT. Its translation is CASGSRPGSTDTQYF.

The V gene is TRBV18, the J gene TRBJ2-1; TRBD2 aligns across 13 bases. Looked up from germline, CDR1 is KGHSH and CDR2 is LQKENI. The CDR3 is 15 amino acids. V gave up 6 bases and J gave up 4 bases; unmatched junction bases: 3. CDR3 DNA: TGTGCCAGCTCCCAACTAGCGGGAGGGTACAATGAGCAGTTCTTC. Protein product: CASSQLAGGYNEQFF.

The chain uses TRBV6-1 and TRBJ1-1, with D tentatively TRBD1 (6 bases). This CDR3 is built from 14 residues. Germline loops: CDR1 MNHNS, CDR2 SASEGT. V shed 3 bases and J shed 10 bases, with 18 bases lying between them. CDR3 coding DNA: TGTGCCAGCAGTGAGGGGGGGGCGAAACGAAGAGCTTTCTTT. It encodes CASSEGGAKRRAFF.

The CDR3 region has the DNA TGCGCCAGCAGCTTGGGGTCAGGGGCCACCTACGAGCAGTACTTC. Translation gives CASSLGSGATYEQYF. This rearrangement joins TRBV5-1 to TRBJ2-7; weak D call: TRBD1 (6 bases). The V and J ends lost 0 bases and 2 bases respectively, with 12 bases between them. The V gene's germline CDR1 is SGHRS and CDR2 YFSETQ. The CDR3 contains 15 residues.

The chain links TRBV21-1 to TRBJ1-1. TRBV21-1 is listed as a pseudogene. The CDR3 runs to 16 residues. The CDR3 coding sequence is TGTGCCAGCAGCAAAGTAGGAGAAGGGAGGAACACTGAAGCTTTCTTT. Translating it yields CASSKVGEGRNTEAFF.

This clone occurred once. The CDR3 bases are TGTGCCAGTAGCTCTCCCTCCGGGACAGGGGGCGATGAGCAGTTCTTC. Residues: CASSSPSGTGGDEQFF. The chain is built from TRBV19 and TRBJ2-1; TRBD1 aligns across 12 bases. CDR3 length equals 16 residues. Unmatched junction bases numbered 11, after V lost 6 bases and J lost 8 bases. Per germline, CDR1 LNHDA and CDR2 SQIVND (reference sequence).

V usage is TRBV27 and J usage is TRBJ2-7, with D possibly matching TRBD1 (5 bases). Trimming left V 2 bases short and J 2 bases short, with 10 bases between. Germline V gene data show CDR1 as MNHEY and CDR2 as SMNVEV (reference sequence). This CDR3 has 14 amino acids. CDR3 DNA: TGTGCCAGCAGTTTAAGGACAAATGCCTACGAGCAGTACTTC. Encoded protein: CASSLRTNAYEQYF.

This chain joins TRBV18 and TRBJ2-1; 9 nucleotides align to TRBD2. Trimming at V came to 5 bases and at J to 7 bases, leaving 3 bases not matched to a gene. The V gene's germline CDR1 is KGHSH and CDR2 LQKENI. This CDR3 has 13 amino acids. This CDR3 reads CASSFSGRNEQFF. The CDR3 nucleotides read TGTGCCAGCTCATTTAGCGGGAGAAATGAGCAGTTCTTC. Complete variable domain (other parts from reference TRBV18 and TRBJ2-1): NAGVMQNPRHLVRRRGQEARLRCSPMKGHSHVYWYRQLPEEGLKFMVYLQKENIIDESGMPKERFSAEFPKEGPSILRIQQVVRGDSAAYFCASSFSGRNEQFFGPGTRLTVL.

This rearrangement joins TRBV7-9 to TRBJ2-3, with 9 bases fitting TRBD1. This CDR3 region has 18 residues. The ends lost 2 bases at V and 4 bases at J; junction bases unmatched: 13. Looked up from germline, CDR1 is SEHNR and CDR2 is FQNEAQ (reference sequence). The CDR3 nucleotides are TGTGCCAGCAGCTTAATATACGGACAGGGGAGTTTTCCAGATACGCAGTATTTT. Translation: CASSLIYGQGSFPDTQYF.

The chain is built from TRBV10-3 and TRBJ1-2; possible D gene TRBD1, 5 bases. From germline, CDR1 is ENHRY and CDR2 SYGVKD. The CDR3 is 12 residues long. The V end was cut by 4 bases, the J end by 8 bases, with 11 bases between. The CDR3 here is CAISGQGVGYTF. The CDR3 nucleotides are TGTGCCATCAGTGGGCAGGGTGTAGGCTACACCTTC.

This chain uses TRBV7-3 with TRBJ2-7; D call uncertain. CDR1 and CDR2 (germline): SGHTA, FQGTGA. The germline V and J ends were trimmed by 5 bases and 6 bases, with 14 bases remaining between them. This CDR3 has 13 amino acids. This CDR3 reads CASSLPTKSEQYF. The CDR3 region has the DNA TGTGCCAGCAGCCTGCCTACTAAGAGCGAGCAGTACTTC. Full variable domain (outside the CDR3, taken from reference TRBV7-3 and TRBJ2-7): GAGVSQTPSNKVTEKGKYVELRCDPISGHTALYWYRQSLGQGPEFLIYFQGTGAADDSGLPNDRFFAVRPEGSVSTLKIQRTERGDSAVYLCASSLPTKSEQYFGPGTRLTVT.

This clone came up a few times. The CDR3 here is CASSHTRQAVQETQYF. The CDR3 DNA reads TGTGCCAGCAGCCACACCCGACAGGCAGTACAAGAGACCCAGTACTTC. The V and J genes are TRBV27 and TRBJ2-5, with TRBD1 as a possible D gene (6 bases). The germline gives CDR1 MNHEY, CDR2 SMNVEV (reference sequence). The CDR3 spans 16 residues. V was cut by 6 bases and J by 2 bases, with 19 bases left in between.

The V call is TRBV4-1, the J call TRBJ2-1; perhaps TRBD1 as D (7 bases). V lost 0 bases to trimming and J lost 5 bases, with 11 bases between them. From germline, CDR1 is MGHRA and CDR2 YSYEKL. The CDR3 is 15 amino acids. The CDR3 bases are TGCGCCAGCAGCCAAGATGACAGGGAGGACAATGAGCAGTTCTTC. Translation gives CASSQDDREDNEQFF.

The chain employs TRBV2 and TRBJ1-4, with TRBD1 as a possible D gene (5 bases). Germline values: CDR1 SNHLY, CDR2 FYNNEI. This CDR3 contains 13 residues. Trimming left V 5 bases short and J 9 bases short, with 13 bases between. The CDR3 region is CASSPGNQKKLFF. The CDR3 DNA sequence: TGTGCCAGCAGTCCAGGGAACCAGAAAAAACTGTTTTTT.

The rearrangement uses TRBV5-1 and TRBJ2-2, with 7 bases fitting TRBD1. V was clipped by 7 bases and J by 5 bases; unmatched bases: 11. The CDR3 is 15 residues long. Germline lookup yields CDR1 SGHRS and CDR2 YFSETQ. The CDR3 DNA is TGCGCCAGCGGGGCGGCGACGGGACAGACCGGGGAGCTGTTTTTT. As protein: CASGAATGQTGELFF.